A selection of T cell receptor beta chains follows, all from one sample in a study of blood T cell repertoires in COVID-19. The repertoire was sequenced with immunoSEQ multiplex PCR; TCRdb's copy has only in-frame clones and lacks some. The table has 70,000 or so clones, roughly 90% seen once. The specimen sequenced was peripheral blood. These receptor sequences come from a man between 45 and 60 years old with acute or convalescent COVID-19. The CDR3 runs from the conserved cysteine through the conserved F or W. The D gene is left open where the match is weak. Clone size is not always given. Where it is, it says once, few, many or a class for expanded clones.

v_gene: TRBV6-5; abundance: once; j_gene: TRBJ2-3; d_gene: TRBD2; CDR3nt: TGTGCCAGCAGTTACAGCGGGAGAACAGATACGCAGTATTTT; CDR3aa: CASSYSGRTDTQYF
v_gene: TRBV19; abundance: NA; j_gene: TRBJ1-5; d_gene: NA; CDR3nt: TGTGCCAGTAGTACCTACAGGGTCCCTAGACAGCCCCAGCATTTT; CDR3aa: CASSTYRVPRQPQHF
v_gene: TRBV7-2; abundance: NA; j_gene: TRBJ2-4; d_gene: TRBD1; CDR3nt: TGTGCCAGCAGCTTAGCGGGGGGACAGGGGCCCAAAAACATTCAGTACTTC; CDR3aa: CASSLAGGQGPKNIQYF
v_gene: TRBV28; abundance: NA; j_gene: TRBJ2-7; d_gene: NA; CDR3nt: TGTGCCAGCAGCCCTGCGGGACAGTCCTACGAGCAGTACTTC; CDR3aa: CASSPAGQSYEQYF
v_gene: TRBV5-1; abundance: once; j_gene: TRBJ2-5; d_gene: TRBD1; CDR3nt: TGCGCCAGCAGCCCGGGACAGCTACAAGAGACCCAGTACTTC; CDR3aa: CASSPGQLQETQYF
v_gene: TRBV30; abundance: NA; j_gene: TRBJ2-1; d_gene: TRBD2; CDR3nt: TGTGCCTGGAGTCCGACTAGCCTTTCTAGCAATGAGCAGTTCTTC; CDR3aa: CAWSPTSLSSNEQFF
v_gene: TRBV12-3/TRBV12-4; abundance: NA; j_gene: TRBJ2-3; d_gene: TRBD2; CDR3nt: TGTGCCAGCAGCCTACGGGAGGCAGCGGGGGGGCGTTTT; CDR3aa: CASSLREAAGGRF
v_gene: TRBV27; abundance: NA; j_gene: TRBJ2-2; d_gene: TRBD2; CDR3nt: TGTGCCAGCAGCGAATCCCGGACTAGCGGGGGCCCAAACACCGGGGAGCTGTTTTTT; CDR3aa: CASSESRTSGGPNTGELFF
v_gene: TRBV6-1; abundance: NA; j_gene: TRBJ1-2; d_gene: NA; CDR3nt: TGTGCCAGCAGTGACAGATATGGCTACACCTTC; CDR3aa: CASSDRYGYTF
v_gene: TRBV5-4; abundance: NA; j_gene: TRBJ1-4; d_gene: NA; CDR3nt: TGTGCCAGCAGCTTGGGGCAGGGGAGTGGCGAAAAACTGTTTTTT; CDR3aa: CASSLGQGSGEKLFF
v_gene: TRBV4-1; abundance: NA; j_gene: TRBJ1-4; d_gene: NA; CDR3nt: TGCGCCAGCAGCCAAGTAGGGGACGGACTAGAAAAACTGTTTTTT; CDR3aa: CASSQVGDGLEKLFF
v_gene: TRBV18; abundance: NA; j_gene: TRBJ2-7; d_gene: NA; CDR3nt: TGTGCCAGCTCAGCCACGGAGCAAGTCTCATACGAGCAGTACTTC; CDR3aa: CASSATEQVSYEQYF
v_gene: TRBV27; abundance: NA; j_gene: TRBJ2-1; d_gene: TRBD2; CDR3nt: TGTGCCAGCAGTCTTCAGCCCCAGGGACTAGCGGGAGGGTTTTGGGGGTCCTACAATGAGCAGTTCTTC; CDR3aa: CASSLQPQGLAGGFWGSYNEQFF
v_gene: TRBV10-3; abundance: NA; j_gene: TRBJ2-2; d_gene: TRBD1; CDR3nt: TGTGCCATCAGTGGAAAGGGACAGATCGCGAACACCGGGGAGCTGTTTTTT; CDR3aa: CAISGKGQIANTGELFF
v_gene: TRBV4-1; abundance: NA; j_gene: TRBJ2-4; d_gene: NA; CDR3nt: TGCGCCAGCAGCCATCGCGGGTGGCCCAAAAACATTCAGTACTTC; CDR3aa: CASSHRGWPKNIQYF
v_gene: TRBV19; abundance: NA; j_gene: TRBJ2-5; d_gene: NA; CDR3nt: TGTGCCAGTTTCGGCGGAGAGACCCAGTACTTC; CDR3aa: CASFGGETQYF
v_gene: TRBV2; abundance: NA; j_gene: TRBJ2-3; d_gene: TRBD2; CDR3nt: TGTGCCAGCTGGGGTTTTGCAGCGGGGCACACAGATACGCAGTATTTT; CDR3aa: CASWGFAAGHTDTQYF
v_gene: TRBV7-3; abundance: NA; j_gene: TRBJ2-2; d_gene: NA; CDR3nt: TGTGCCAGCAGCCCTGACAGTTCCACGGGGGAGCTGTTTTTT; CDR3aa: CASSPDSSTGELFF
v_gene: TRBV7-3; abundance: NA; j_gene: TRBJ2-1; d_gene: NA; CDR3nt: TGTGCCAGCAGCCCCGCAGAACTGGGGGGTTCCTACAATGAGCAGTTCTTC; CDR3aa: CASSPAELGGSYNEQFF
v_gene: TRBV19; abundance: NA; j_gene: TRBJ1-5; d_gene: NA; CDR3nt: TGTGCCAGTAGTGAAACAGGAGGCAATCAGCCCCAGCATTTT; CDR3aa: CASSETGGNQPQHF
v_gene: TRBV10-3; abundance: NA; j_gene: TRBJ1-2; d_gene: TRBD1; CDR3nt: TGTGCCATCAGGGGGACAGGGGGTACCTATGGCTACACCTTC; CDR3aa: CAIRGTGGTYGYTF
v_gene: TRBV13; abundance: NA; j_gene: TRBJ1-4; d_gene: NA; CDR3nt: TGTGCCAGCAAAAGTTGGGGCGAAAAACTGTTTTTT; CDR3aa: CASKSWGEKLFF
v_gene: TRBV6-6; abundance: once; j_gene: TRBJ1-3; d_gene: TRBD1; CDR3nt: TGTGCCAGCAGATCTACCGGGACAGGGTATGACACCATATATTTT; CDR3aa: CASRSTGTGYDTIYF
v_gene: TRBV2; abundance: NA; j_gene: TRBJ1-4; d_gene: NA; CDR3nt: TGTGCCAGCGATGGGGAGGAAAATGAAAAACTGTTTTTT; CDR3aa: CASDGEENEKLFF
v_gene: TRBV30; abundance: NA; j_gene: TRBJ1-4; d_gene: NA; CDR3nt: TGTGCCTGGAGTGTACCGGGAATCCATCAAGGAAAACTGTTTTTT; CDR3aa: CAWSVPGIHQGKLFF
v_gene: TRBV19; abundance: NA; j_gene: TRBJ1-1; d_gene: TRBD1; CDR3nt: TGTGCCAGTACCGCGACAGGGGAAGCTTTCTTT; CDR3aa: CASTATGEAFF
v_gene: TRBV28; abundance: NA; j_gene: TRBJ1-2; d_gene: NA; CDR3nt: TGTGCCAGCAGAGAGGGACTGGGGAACTATGGCTACACCTTC; CDR3aa: CASREGLGNYGYTF
v_gene: TRBV18; abundance: NA; j_gene: TRBJ2-2; d_gene: NA; CDR3nt: TGTGCCAGCTCACCTGTCGGGAAAAACACCGGGGAGCTGTTTTTT; CDR3aa: CASSPVGKNTGELFF
v_gene: TRBV5-8; abundance: NA; j_gene: TRBJ2-5; d_gene: NA; CDR3nt: TGTGCCAGCAGCCCTGGGACAAACCAAGAGACCCAGTACTTC; CDR3aa: CASSPGTNQETQYF
v_gene: TRBV28; abundance: few; j_gene: TRBJ1-2; d_gene: TRBD1; CDR3nt: TGTGCCAGCAGCCCAATGCAGGGGGTCTATGGCTACACCTTC; CDR3aa: CASSPMQGVYGYTF
v_gene: TRBV7-8; abundance: NA; j_gene: TRBJ1-6; d_gene: NA; CDR3nt: TGTGCCAGCAGCTTAGTGATGCCGGGATTGGGGTCCTATTCACCCCTCCACTTT; CDR3aa: CASSLVMPGLGSYSPLHF
v_gene: TRBV3-1/TRBV3-2; abundance: NA; j_gene: TRBJ1-6; d_gene: NA; CDR3nt: TGTGCCACAGGATTGGCCCCCAATTCACCCCTCCACTTT; CDR3aa: CATGLAPNSPLHF
v_gene: TRBV6-1; abundance: NA; j_gene: TRBJ1-5; d_gene: NA; CDR3nt: TGTGCCAGCAGTGATTTGATGGGGTGGGGAGATCAGCCCCAGCATTTT; CDR3aa: CASSDLMGWGDQPQHF
v_gene: TRBV28; abundance: NA; j_gene: TRBJ1-5; d_gene: NA; CDR3nt: TGTGCCAGCAGTTCGGGCAATCAGCCCCAGCATTTT; CDR3aa: CASSSGNQPQHF
v_gene: TRBV9; abundance: once; j_gene: TRBJ2-3; d_gene: TRBD2; CDR3nt: TGTGCCAGCAGCGTAGACCCCGGACGGACTAGCGGGGCCCGAAACACAGATACGCAGTATTTT; CDR3aa: CASSVDPGRTSGARNTDTQYF
v_gene: TRBV10-1; abundance: NA; j_gene: TRBJ1-1; d_gene: NA; CDR3nt: TGCGCCAGCAGCCACGGGACTAACACTGAAGCTTTCTTT; CDR3aa: CASSHGTNTEAFF
v_gene: TRBV5-8; abundance: NA; j_gene: TRBJ1-5; d_gene: NA; CDR3nt: TGTGCCAGCAGCCCTTGGACAGACGATCAGCCCCAGCATTTT; CDR3aa: CASSPWTDDQPQHF
v_gene: TRBV27; abundance: NA; j_gene: TRBJ2-1; d_gene: NA; CDR3nt: TGTGCCAGCAGTTTAGGACAGTCCTACAATGAGCAGTTCTTC; CDR3aa: CASSLGQSYNEQFF
v_gene: TRBV5-1; abundance: NA; j_gene: TRBJ2-1; d_gene: TRBD2; CDR3nt: TGCGCCAGCAGCTGGGGGACTAGCGGGAGTTTTTACAATGAGCAGTTCTTC; CDR3aa: CASSWGTSGSFYNEQFF
v_gene: TRBV27; abundance: NA; j_gene: TRBJ2-1; d_gene: TRBD2; CDR3nt: TGTGCCAGCAGCCCGGCCCTAGCGGGTTCCTACAATGAGCAGTTCTTC; CDR3aa: CASSPALAGSYNEQFF
v_gene: TRBV7-9; abundance: few; j_gene: TRBJ2-1; d_gene: TRBD1; CDR3nt: TGTGCCAGCGCCCGGACAGGGGACAATGAGCAGTTCTTC; CDR3aa: CASARTGDNEQFF
v_gene: TRBV6-2/TRBV6-3; abundance: NA; j_gene: TRBJ2-1; d_gene: TRBD1; CDR3nt: TGTGCCAGCAGTCTGGGACAGACCTACAATGAGCAGTTCTTC; CDR3aa: CASSLGQTYNEQFF
v_gene: TRBV4-1; abundance: few; j_gene: TRBJ1-5; d_gene: NA; CDR3nt: TGCGCCAGCAGCCAAGAGCCGGGACTCAATCAGCCCCAGCATTTT; CDR3aa: CASSQEPGLNQPQHF
v_gene: TRBV6-1; abundance: NA; j_gene: TRBJ2-1; d_gene: NA; CDR3nt: TGTGCCAGCAGTGAAGGCCGACGAGGAGCGATCTATGAGCAGTTCTTC; CDR3aa: CASSEGRRGAIYEQFF
v_gene: TRBV27; abundance: NA; j_gene: TRBJ1-1; d_gene: NA; CDR3nt: TGTGCCAGCTCCTGGGGGCGGAGGAACACTGAAGCTTTCTTT; CDR3aa: CASSWGRRNTEAFF
v_gene: TRBV30; abundance: NA; j_gene: TRBJ1-1; d_gene: TRBD1; CDR3nt: TGTGCCTGGAAACAACAGGGGGCGAGGTCTGAAGCTTTCTTT; CDR3aa: CAWKQQGARSEAFF
v_gene: TRBV7-3; abundance: NA; j_gene: TRBJ2-1; d_gene: NA; CDR3nt: TGTGCCAGCAGCTCCGGACAGCTCAATGAGCAGTTCTTC; CDR3aa: CASSSGQLNEQFF
v_gene: TRBV3-1/TRBV3-2; abundance: NA; j_gene: TRBJ2-5; d_gene: TRBD2; CDR3nt: TGTGCCAGCAGCCCCATTGAGGGCGGGAGAGGCGAGACCCAGTACTTC; CDR3aa: CASSPIEGGRGETQYF
v_gene: TRBV5-1; abundance: NA; j_gene: TRBJ1-3; d_gene: TRBD1; CDR3nt: TGCGCCAGCAGCTCGACAGGGATGGGAAACACCATATATTTT; CDR3aa: CASSSTGMGNTIYF
v_gene: TRBV5-1; abundance: NA; j_gene: TRBJ2-3; d_gene: TRBD2; CDR3nt: TGCGCCAGCAGCGTTAGCGGGGCAGATACGCAGTATTTT; CDR3aa: CASSVSGADTQYF
v_gene: TRBV5-1; abundance: NA; j_gene: TRBJ2-1; d_gene: TRBD2; CDR3nt: TGCGCCAGCAGCCCGTGGACTAGCGGGACTAATGAGCAGTTCTTC; CDR3aa: CASSPWTSGTNEQFF
v_gene: TRBV7-6; abundance: NA; j_gene: TRBJ1-1; d_gene: NA; CDR3nt: TGTGCCAGCAGCTTAGTCCCGGGTTCGAACACTGAAGCTTTCTTT; CDR3aa: CASSLVPGSNTEAFF
v_gene: TRBV6-5; abundance: NA; j_gene: TRBJ1-3; d_gene: NA; CDR3nt: TGTGCCAGCAGACAACTACAGGGCGGAGGAAACACCATATATTTT; CDR3aa: CASRQLQGGGNTIYF
v_gene: TRBV11-2; abundance: once; j_gene: TRBJ2-1; d_gene: NA; CDR3nt: TGTGCCAGCAGCTTAAGCATACAGGGTACAGATGAGCAGTTCTTC; CDR3aa: CASSLSIQGTDEQFF
v_gene: TRBV6-5; abundance: NA; j_gene: TRBJ2-7; d_gene: TRBD2; CDR3nt: TGTGCCAGCAGTTACGCCGGGACTAGAAACTACGAGCAGTACTTC; CDR3aa: CASSYAGTRNYEQYF
v_gene: TRBV19; abundance: NA; j_gene: TRBJ2-1; d_gene: TRBD1; CDR3nt: TGTGCCAGTAAGGGACAGGGGGTTGGCAATGAGCAGTTCTTC; CDR3aa: CASKGQGVGNEQFF
v_gene: TRBV7-2; abundance: NA; j_gene: TRBJ2-3; d_gene: TRBD1; CDR3nt: TGTGCCAGCAGCCCCCACGGACAGGGGGTAGATACGCAGTATTTT; CDR3aa: CASSPHGQGVDTQYF
v_gene: TRBV5-1; abundance: NA; j_gene: TRBJ1-1; d_gene: TRBD1; CDR3nt: TGCGCCAGCAGCTTACAAACGAGGGGGACAGGTCCGAACACTGAAGCTTTCTTT; CDR3aa: CASSLQTRGTGPNTEAFF